This T cell receptor beta chain was sequenced for a study of blood T cell repertoires in COVID-19. About the study: T cells, B-cell-depleted T cells, or PBMCs provided the cDNA or gDNA that served as material.

The length of the CDR3 is 14 residues. Germline V gene lookup returns CDR1 SGHDN and CDR2 FVKESK. V was pared by 4 bases and J by 6 bases, with 12 bases between. Under the authors' procedure: Amplifying reference gene primers gave estimates of nucleated cell counts. Measured with immunoSEQ multiplex PCR; TCRdb has only the in-frame clones, and not every one. V and J calls and clone size follow that table, whereas D and trimming were derived from the DNA. Of some 150,000 clones detected, roughly nine tenths appear once; the ten largest clones hold around 2.9%. This receptor was taken from a woman aged 55-69 years with active COVID-19. Sequencing was carried out using peripheral blood. The chain recombines TRBV14 with TRBJ2-2; D may be TRBD2 (5 bases). CDR3 sequence (DNA): TGTGCCAGCAGCCCTTTGAGGGCCGCCGGGGAGCTGTTTTTT. This translates into CASSPLRAAGELFF.